This T cell receptor beta chain was sequenced in a study of blood T cell repertoires in COVID-19. Study summary: PBMCs, B-cell-depleted T cells, or T cells were the source of the cDNA or gDNA that made up the material.

This clone was detected a few times. Original data processing: Researchers report that nucleated cell counts were estimated from reference gene primer amplification. Generated by immunoSEQ multiplex PCR, the TCRdb table keeps only in-frame clones and is missing some. The V and J calls and clone size were taken over from that table, and D and trimming were inferred from the DNA. The sample records some 490,000 clones, about 85% being singletons. This CDR3 contains 15 residues. Unmatched junction bases numbered 10, after V lost 4 bases and J lost 9 bases. Germline V gene lookup returns CDR1 SNHLY and CDR2 FYNNEI.

Sequencing input: PBMCs or T cells enriched from blood (not recorded which). V usage is TRBV2 and J usage is TRBJ2-5; 11 bases map to TRBD2. The clonotype was recovered from a woman aged 55-70 years who had recovered from COVID-19. Here the CDR3 reads CASSVASGGPGAQYF. CDR3 sequence (DNA): TGTGCCAGCAGTGTCGCTAGCGGGGGGCCGGGGGCCCAGTACTTC.